The rows below give T cell receptor beta chains drawn from one sample of a study of cytomegalovirus exposure and HLA in healthy donors. Here immunoSEQ multiplex PCR was the method, and the copy in TCRdb shows in-frame clones only, minus some. The sample has about 83,000 clones, 70% to 75% seen once. The material sequenced was PBMCs. The receptors stem from a man between 60 and 75 years old in good health and CMV-seronegative. Both conserved end residues are part of each CDR3. The order of the fields is J gene, clone size, D gene, V gene, CDR3 protein, CDR3 DNA. A D gene is named only where the DNA matches it firmly. Clone size appears in some rows only: once, few, many, or a class for an expanded clone.

J: TRBJ1-3
size: -
D: -
V: TRBV6-1
CDR3: CASSEIQGGNTIYF
DNA: TGTGCCAGCAGTGAAATTCAGGGTGGAAACACCATATATTTT

J: TRBJ1-5
size: few
D: TRBD1
V: TRBV6-6
CDR3: CASSYDRASQPQHF
DNA: TGTGCCAGCAGTTACGACAGGGCGAGTCAGCCCCAGCATTTT

J: TRBJ1-3
size: -
D: -
V: TRBV6-6
CDR3: CASRGADNRGNTIYF
DNA: TGTGCCAGCAGGGGGGCGGATAACCGTGGAAACACCATATATTTT

J: TRBJ1-1
size: -
D: -
V: TRBV19
CDR3: CASSITGGSTEAFF
DNA: TGTGCCAGTAGTATAACAGGCGGGAGCACTGAAGCTTTCTTT

J: TRBJ1-2
size: -
D: TRBD1
V: TRBV29-1
CDR3: CSVEDPRQGGHYGYTF
DNA: TGCAGCGTTGAAGACCCCCGACAGGGTGGGCACTATGGCTACACCTTC

J: TRBJ2-1
size: -
D: TRBD1
V: TRBV6-1
CDR3: CASSEHLGQRNEQFF
DNA: TGTGCCAGCAGTGAGCATCTGGGACAGAGGAATGAGCAGTTCTTC

J: TRBJ2-7
size: -
D: -
V: TRBV6-5
CDR3: CASSYYAGYEQYF
DNA: TGTGCCAGCAGTTACTACGCAGGCTACGAGCAGTACTTC

J: TRBJ1-5
size: -
D: -
V: TRBV2
CDR3: CASYDRSEQPQHF
DNA: TGTGCCAGCTATGACCGGAGTGAACAGCCCCAGCATTTT

J: TRBJ1-1
size: -
D: TRBD1
V: TRBV19
CDR3: CASTTTGENTEAFF
DNA: TGTGCCAGTACTACCACAGGGGAGAACACTGAAGCTTTCTTT

J: TRBJ1-2
size: few
D: -
V: TRBV18
CDR3: CASSPAAGSVSGYTF
DNA: TGTGCCAGCTCACCAGCCGCAGGGTCAGTAAGTGGCTACACCTTC

J: TRBJ1-1
size: -
D: -
V: TRBV9
CDR3: CASGGGGRPGAFF
DNA: TGTGCCAGCGGCGGGGGGGGGCGCCCGGGGGCTTTCTTT

J: TRBJ1-6
size: -
D: -
V: TRBV30
CDR3: CAWKVRGGSNSPLHF
DNA: TGTGCCTGGAAAGTCCGTGGGGGGTCGAATTCACCCCTCCACTTT

J: TRBJ2-4
size: -
D: -
V: TRBV5-1
CDR3: CASSTTGRATDIQYF
DNA: TGCGCCAGCAGCACCACAGGGAGGGCCACCGACATTCAGTACTTC

J: TRBJ2-2
size: -
D: -
V: TRBV5-5
CDR3: CASSRRTSNTGELFF
DNA: TGTGCCAGCAGCCGCCGGACATCGAACACCGGGGAGCTGTTTTTT

J: TRBJ1-4
size: -
D: -
V: TRBV5-8
CDR3: CASSLQFDTTNEKLFF
DNA: TGTGCCAGCAGCTTGCAATTCGACACAACTAATGAAAAACTGTTTTTT

J: TRBJ2-1
size: -
D: TRBD2
V: TRBV5-1
CDR3: CASSPLTSGGAYNEQFF
DNA: TGCGCCAGCAGCCCTCTTACCAGCGGGGGGGCCTACAATGAGCAGTTCTTC

J: TRBJ1-5
size: few
D: -
V: TRBV27
CDR3: CASSLTSGASNQPQHF
DNA: TGTGCCAGCAGTTTAACTTCAGGGGCGAGCAATCAGCCCCAGCATTTT

J: TRBJ2-7
size: -
D: -
V: TRBV27
CDR3: CASSFSRQAYEQYF
DNA: TGTGCCAGCAGTTTCTCAAGACAGGCCTACGAGCAGTACTTC

J: TRBJ1-6
size: -
D: TRBD1
V: TRBV2
CDR3: CASSGQGLHNSPLHF
DNA: TGTGCCAGCAGTGGACAGGGCCTCCATAATTCACCCCTCCACTTT

J: TRBJ2-3
size: -
D: -
V: TRBV10-3
CDR3: CATRGGSEGDTQYF
DNA: TGTGCCACCCGCGGAGGGTCGGAGGGGGATACGCAGTATTTT

J: TRBJ2-1
size: -
D: -
V: TRBV4-1
CDR3: CASSHGWGPGYNEQFF
DNA: TGCGCCAGCAGCCATGGATGGGGTCCGGGGTACAATGAGCAGTTCTTC

J: TRBJ1-2
size: -
D: -
V: TRBV7-9
CDR3: CASSSYPPINGYTF
DNA: TGTGCCAGCAGCTCCTACCCCCCCATAAATGGCTACACCTTC

J: TRBJ2-5
size: once
D: TRBD1
V: TRBV5-1
CDR3: CASSTDRANQETQYF
DNA: TGCGCCAGCAGCACTGACAGGGCCAACCAAGAGACCCAGTACTTC

J: TRBJ2-2
size: -
D: TRBD1
V: TRBV5-1
CDR3: CASSTGQGSGELFF
DNA: TGCGCCAGCAGCACTGGACAGGGAAGCGGGGAGCTGTTTTTT

J: TRBJ1-2
size: -
D: -
V: TRBV6-1
CDR3: CASRGGGRYGYTF
DNA: TGTGCCAGCAGGGGCGGGGGCCGATATGGCTACACCTTC

J: TRBJ2-3
size: -
D: TRBD2
V: TRBV5-4
CDR3: CASSQTSGGADTQYF
DNA: TGTGCCAGCAGCCAGACTAGCGGGGGGGCAGATACGCAGTATTTT

J: TRBJ2-1
size: -
D: -
V: TRBV6-4
CDR3: CASSDPTSPGNEQFF
DNA: TGTGCCAGCAGCGACCCAACTAGTCCGGGCAATGAGCAGTTCTTC

J: TRBJ2-1
size: -
D: TRBD2
V: TRBV6-5
CDR3: CASSKLAGGPDEQFF
DNA: TGTGCCAGCAGCAAACTAGCGGGGGGCCCCGATGAGCAGTTCTTC

J: TRBJ2-1
size: -
D: -
V: TRBV14
CDR3: CASSQEVSQRYNEQFF
DNA: TGTGCCAGCAGCCAAGAAGTGTCTCAGCGGTACAATGAGCAGTTCTTC

J: TRBJ1-1
size: -
D: -
V: TRBV6-6
CDR3: CASSYSPGGSEAFF
DNA: TGTGCCAGCAGTTACTCACCGGGAGGCTCTGAAGCTTTCTTT

J: TRBJ2-5
size: -
D: TRBD2
V: TRBV27
CDR3: CASRERGLYQETQYF
DNA: TGTGCCAGCAGGGAGCGGGGGCTGTACCAAGAGACCCAGTACTTC

J: TRBJ2-3
size: once
D: TRBD2
V: TRBV7-2
CDR3: CASSLAMAGGPWGTDTQYF
DNA: TGTGCCAGCAGCTTAGCGATGGCGGGGGGGCCCTGGGGCACAGATACGCAGTATTTT

J: TRBJ1-5
size: once
D: TRBD1
V: TRBV23-1
CDR3: CASSQLPPRRQGSRGQPQHF
DNA: TGCGCCAGCAGTCAACTTCCTCCCCGTCGACAGGGAAGCCGCGGGCAGCCCCAGCATTTT

J: TRBJ1-5
size: -
D: -
V: TRBV5-1
CDR3: CASSLGWGGQPQHF
DNA: TGCGCCAGCAGCTTGGGCTGGGGAGGGCAGCCCCAGCATTTT

J: TRBJ2-1
size: few
D: -
V: TRBV7-3
CDR3: CASSLIGGPQYNEQFF
DNA: TGTGCCAGCAGCTTAATCGGAGGACCACAATACAATGAGCAGTTCTTC

J: TRBJ1-2
size: -
D: -
V: TRBV19
CDR3: CASNPGQSYGYPF
DNA: TGTGCCAGTAACCCGGGACAATCGTATGGCTACCCCTTC

J: TRBJ2-1
size: -
D: -
V: TRBV4-1
CDR3: CASRPTGVGEQFF
DNA: TGCGCCAGCAGACCGACGGGGGTCGGTGAGCAGTTCTTC

J: TRBJ2-1
size: -
D: -
V: TRBV10-3
CDR3: CAISSLASGNEQFF
DNA: TGTGCCATCAGTTCACTAGCTTCCGGCAATGAGCAGTTCTTC

J: TRBJ2-1
size: -
D: TRBD1
V: TRBV12-5
CDR3: CASAYYQGQTYNGQFF
DNA: TGTGCTAGTGCCTACTACCAGGGACAGACCTACAATGGGCAGTTCTTC

J: TRBJ2-1
size: -
D: -
V: TRBV9
CDR3: CASSSQALTSNPYNEQFF
DNA: TGTGCCAGCAGCTCCCAGGCCCTCACTAGCAACCCCTACAATGAGCAGTTCTTC

J: TRBJ1-1
size: few
D: TRBD1
V: TRBV15
CDR3: CATSRDRVTEAFF
DNA: TGTGCCACCAGCAGGGACAGGGTCACTGAAGCTTTCTTT

J: TRBJ2-3
size: -
D: TRBD2
V: TRBV9
CDR3: CASSSGGGGTDTQYF
DNA: TGTGCCAGCAGCAGTGGCGGGGGGGGCACAGATACGCAGTATTTT

J: TRBJ2-1
size: -
D: TRBD2
V: TRBV9
CDR3: CASSATTSGPKQFF
DNA: TGTGCCAGCAGCGCCACGACTAGCGGACCCAAGCAGTTCTTC

J: TRBJ1-1
size: -
D: TRBD1
V: TRBV25-1
CDR3: CASTGQTLNTEAFF
DNA: TGTGCCAGCACGGGACAGACCCTGAACACTGAAGCTTTCTTT

J: TRBJ1-3
size: -
D: -
V: TRBV9
CDR3: CASSTTGNTIYF
DNA: TGTGCCAGCAGCACCACAGGAAACACCATATATTTT

J: TRBJ1-1
size: -
D: TRBD1
V: TRBV15
CDR3: CATSTGTGMNTEAFF
DNA: TGTGCCACCAGCACTGGGACAGGGATGAACACTGAAGCTTTCTTT

J: TRBJ1-5
size: -
D: -
V: TRBV19
CDR3: CASSMQNQPQHF
DNA: TGTGCCAGTAGTATGCAGAATCAGCCCCAGCATTTT

J: TRBJ2-4
size: -
D: -
V: TRBV15
CDR3: CATSKTKNIQYF
DNA: TGTGCCACCAGCAAAACAAAAAACATTCAGTACTTC

J: TRBJ1-3
size: -
D: TRBD1
V: TRBV2
CDR3: CASRTTGESGNTIYF
DNA: TGTGCCAGCAGGACTACAGGGGAATCAGGAAACACCATATATTTT

J: TRBJ2-3
size: -
D: TRBD2
V: TRBV4-1
CDR3: CASSLEPRGGGTDTQYF
DNA: TGCGCCAGCAGCCTAGAACCACGGGGGGGCGGCACAGATACGCAGTATTTT

J: TRBJ2-7
size: -
D: -
V: TRBV12-2
CDR3: CARHRAEFYEQYF
DNA: TGTGCAAGGCACAGGGCCGAGTTCTACGAGCAGTACTTC

J: TRBJ2-2
size: -
D: -
V: TRBV29-1
CDR3: CSAGVGGAGELFF
DNA: TGCAGCGCTGGGGTAGGAGGGGCCGGGGAGCTGTTTTTT

J: TRBJ2-7
size: -
D: -
V: TRBV10-1
CDR3: CASSDRVCHEQYF
DNA: TGCGCCAGCAGTGACAGGGTGTGCCACGAGCAGTACTTC

J: TRBJ1-6
size: -
D: TRBD1
V: TRBV30
CDR3: CAWSVSGGYNSPLHF
DNA: TGTGCCTGGAGTGTTTCAGGGGGCTATAATTCACCCCTCCACTTT

J: TRBJ2-2
size: -
D: TRBD1
V: TRBV7-9
CDR3: CASSEATGAIGELFF
DNA: TGTGCCAGCAGCGAGGCGACAGGGGCAATCGGGGAGCTGTTTTTT

J: TRBJ2-3
size: -
D: TRBD2
V: TRBV11-3
CDR3: CASSPGLARADTQYF
DNA: TGTGCCAGCAGCCCAGGACTAGCTCGGGCAGATACGCAGTATTTT

J: TRBJ2-1
size: -
D: TRBD2
V: TRBV11-3
CDR3: CASSLEGLAENEQFF
DNA: TGTGCCAGCAGCTTAGAGGGTCTAGCGGAGAATGAGCAGTTCTTC

J: TRBJ1-2
size: few
D: -
V: TRBV7-9
CDR3: CSSSLGGLNYGYTF
DNA: TGTTCCAGCAGCTTAGGCGGGCTGAACTATGGCTACACCTTC

J: TRBJ1-1
size: few
D: -
V: TRBV6-6
CDR3: CASRPREANTEAFF
DNA: TGTGCCAGCAGGCCGAGGGAAGCGAACACTGAAGCTTTCTTT